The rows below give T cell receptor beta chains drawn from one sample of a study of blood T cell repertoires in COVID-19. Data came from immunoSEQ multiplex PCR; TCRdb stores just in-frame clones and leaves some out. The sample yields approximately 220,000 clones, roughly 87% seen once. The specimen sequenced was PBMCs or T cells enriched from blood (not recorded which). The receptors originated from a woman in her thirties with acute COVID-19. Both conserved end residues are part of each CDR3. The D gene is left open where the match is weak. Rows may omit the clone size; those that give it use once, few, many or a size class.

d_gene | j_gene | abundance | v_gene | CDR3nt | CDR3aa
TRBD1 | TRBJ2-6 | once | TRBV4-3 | TGCGCCAGCAGCCAAGGCCGGGACAGAGACTCTGGGGCCAACGTCCTGACTTTC | CASSQGRDRDSGANVLTF
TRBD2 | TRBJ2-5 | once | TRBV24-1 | TGTGCCACCGGAACCGGGACTAAAGAGACCCAGTACTTC | CATGTGTKETQYF
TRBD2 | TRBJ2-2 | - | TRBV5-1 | TGCGCCAGCAGCCGTGTGCGGGGGGACACCGGGGAGCTGTTTTTT | CASSRVRGDTGELFF
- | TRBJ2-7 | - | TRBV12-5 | TGTGCTAAGGAGGATGTCCTACGGGAGCAGTACTTC | CAKEDVLREQYF
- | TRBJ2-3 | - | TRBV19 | TGTGCCAGTAGTTCGGGAGGGGACAGGGAAACAGATACGCAGTATTTT | CASSSGGDRETDTQYF
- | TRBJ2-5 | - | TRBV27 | TGTGCCAGCAGTTTTTGGGGGCGGCGGCAAGAGACCCAGTACTTC | CASSFWGRRQETQYF
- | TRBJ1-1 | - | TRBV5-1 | TGCGCCAGCAGCTTGCAGGGGCGAACTGAAGCTTTCTTT | CASSLQGRTEAFF
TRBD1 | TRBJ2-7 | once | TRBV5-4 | TGTGCCAGCAGCTTGGGGACAGGGGTCTTCGAGCAGTACTTC | CASSLGTGVFEQYF
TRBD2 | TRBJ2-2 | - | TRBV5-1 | TGCGCCACCCGGGGGGGGACAACGAACACCGGGGAGCTGTTTTTT | CATRGGTTNTGELFF
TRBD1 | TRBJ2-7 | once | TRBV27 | TGTGCCAGCTCCTCGACAGGGAGATACGAGCAGTACTTC | CASSSTGRYEQYF
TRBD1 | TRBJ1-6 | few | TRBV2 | TGTGCCAGCAGTGAACAGGGGGCGGGGGATTCACCCCTCCACTTT | CASSEQGAGDSPLHF
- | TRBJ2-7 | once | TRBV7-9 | TGTGCCAGCAGGCCCTCTAGCGAGAGCTCCTACGAGCAGTACTTC | CASRPSSESSYEQYF
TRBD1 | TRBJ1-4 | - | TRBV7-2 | TGTGCCAGCAGCTCTTCGGCAGGGGGGAGAGAAAAACTGTTTTTT | CASSSSAGGREKLFF
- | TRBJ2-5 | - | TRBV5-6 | TGTGCCAGCAGCTTGGACGGACAGCAAGAGACCCAGTACTTC | CASSLDGQQETQYF
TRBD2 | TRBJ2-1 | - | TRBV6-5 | TGTGCCAGCAGCCTTAGACTAGCAGAGTACAATGAGCAGTTCTTC | CASSLRLAEYNEQFF
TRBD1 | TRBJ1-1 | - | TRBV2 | TGTGCCAGCCCAACACGACAGGGTGGGACTGAAGCTTTCTTT | CASPTRQGGTEAFF
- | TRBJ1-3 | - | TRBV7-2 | TGTGCCAGCAGCTTAGCCGGGTCTGGAAACACCATATATTTT | CASSLAGSGNTIYF
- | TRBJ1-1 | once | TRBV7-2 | TGTGCCAGCAGCTTAGCCTCAGGGCCTGAAGCTTTCTTT | CASSLASGPEAFF
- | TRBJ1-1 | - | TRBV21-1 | TGTGCCAGCAGCTTACGAGGACCAAATTGGGTCAGGGGACCGTTCACTGAAGCTTTCTTT | CASSLRGPNWVRGPFTEAFF
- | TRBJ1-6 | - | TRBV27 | TGTGCCAGCAGTTTAAACAGGGTGAATTCACCCCTCCACTTT | CASSLNRVNSPLHF
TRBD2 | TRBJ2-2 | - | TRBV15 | TGTGCCACCAGCAGAGATCTCGGACTAGCTCGCGGGGAGCTGTTTTTT | CATSRDLGLARGELFF
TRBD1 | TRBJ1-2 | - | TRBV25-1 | TGTGCCAGCAGTGAATCAGGGGGCGGTGGCTACACCTTC | CASSESGGGGYTF
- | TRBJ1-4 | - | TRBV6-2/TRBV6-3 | TGTGCCAGCAGTTATCAGCCGTACGGGGAGGAACTGTTTTTT | CASSYQPYGEELFF
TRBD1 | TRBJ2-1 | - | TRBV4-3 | TGCGCCAGCAGCCAAGAAAGAACCGCGGGACAGGGGGGCTCCTACAATGAGCAGTTCTTC | CASSQERTAGQGGSYNEQFF
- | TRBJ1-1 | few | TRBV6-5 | TGTGCCAGCAGTCCGGTTGAAGCTTTCTTT | CASSPVEAFF
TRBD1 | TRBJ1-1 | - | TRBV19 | TGTGCCAGTAGTATATCTCCCAGGGGGGTCTCGGACACTGAAGCTTTCTTT | CASSISPRGVSDTEAFF
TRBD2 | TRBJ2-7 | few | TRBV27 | TGTGCCAGCAGTTTAGGGCGAAGGACTAGCGGGCGATACGAGCAGTACTTC | CASSLGRRTSGRYEQYF